This T cell receptor beta chain was observed in a study of blood T cell repertoires in COVID-19. In the study overall: Some COVID-19 samples were acute and others convalescent; all came from the United States, Italy and Spain. PBMCs, B-cell-depleted T cells, or T cells were the source of the cDNA or gDNA that made up the material.

Only in-frame clones appear in the TCRdb table, and some are missing; sequencing was by immunoSEQ multiplex PCR. The repertoire holds about 180,000 clones, with about 82% as singletons. Participants' own reports of clinical history determined their cohort assignment. Sequenced: PBMCs or T cells enriched from blood (not recorded which). The receptor's source is a woman aged 25 to 39 who had recovered from COVID-19.

The CDR3 DNA sequence: TGTGCCAGCAGCTTGCCGGGACTAGCTCTTTTAGAGCAGTTCTTC. Translation: CASSLPGLALLEQFF. The chain employs TRBV5-8 and TRBJ2-1, with 9 bases matching TRBD2. The ends lost 1 base at V and 10 bases at J; junction bases unmatched: 9. CDR3 length equals 15 residues. Germline assignment: CDR1 SGHTS and CDR2 YDEGEE.